This TCR beta chain was sequenced during a study of blood T cells in healthy people across ages. Findings and caveats of the study: The diversity estimates, figures obtained from one million T cells, were considered underestimates. Age showed a roughly linear inverse relationship with TCR beta diversity per million T cells.

This clonotype was recorded once. As yet, its antigen is unknown. The use of a sample-barcoded 5' primer and a J-beta primer mix characterized a second PCR of about 7 to 12 cycles. One entry per CDR3 protein results from TCRdb running MiXCR on the 5' RACE reads. The sample consists of roughly 1,500,000 distinct CDR3 sequences, almost 35% of them appearing once. The germline gives CDR1 LGHDT, CDR2 YNNKEL (reference sequence). CDR3 length: 16 amino acids. Sequencing was performed on blood. The genes are TRBV3-1 and TRBJ2-7; TRBD2 agrees at 7 bases. Gene TRBJ2-5 matches the end of the DNA better, so the J call may be wrong. The clonotype comes from a woman aged 25-40 years in good health. The CDR3 spells CASSQDPASGVQTQYF. In DNA form, the CDR3 reads TGTGCCAGCAGCCAAGATCCGGCTAGCGGAGTTCAGACCCAGTACTTC.